One sample yielded the 4 T cell receptor beta chains listed below, sequenced in a study of T cell repertoires in cytomegalovirus infection. TCRdb re-called the reads through MiXCR, storing one row per CDR3 protein. The table includes about 570,000 distinct CDR3 sequences, 35% to 50% detected once. These receptors lack a known antigen. The sample consisted of cultured PBMCs, taken from culture after CMV antigen stimulation. These receptors came from a human donor in good health (CMV status not recorded). Some clones in this sample may be carry-over from other donors' samples.

This rearrangement joins TRBV5-1 to TRBJ1-1; 7 bases match TRBD1. CDR1 and CDR2 (germline): SGHRS, YFSETQ. CDR3 length: 16 residues. The J segment lost 2 bases and the V segment lost 2 bases, leaving 9 bases of the junction unmatched. The CDR3 protein is CASSLPPGGPNTEAFF. The CDR3 DNA reads TGCGCCAGCAGCTTACCCCCAGGGGGACCCAACACTGAAGCTTTCTTT.

This clonotype was counted a few times. The chain is built from TRBV15 and TRBJ2-5, with 9 bases identical to TRBD1. The CDR3 length is 17 residues. Trimming took 0 bases from V and 4 from J; bases not matched to a gene: 9. Germline values: CDR1 LNHNV, CDR2 YYDKDF (reference sequence). The DNA of the CDR3 is TGTGCCACCAGCAGAGATCTGGGGACAGGGAGACGAGAGACCCAGTACTTC. Protein product: CATSRDLGTGRRETQYF. Full variable domain (remainder filled in from reference TRBV15 and TRBJ2-5): DAMVIQNPRYQVTQFGKPVTLSCSQTLNHNVMYWYQQKSSQAPKLLFHYYDKDFNNEADTPDNFQSRRPNTSFCFLDIRSPGLGDTAMYLCATSRDLGTGRRETQYFGPGTRLLVL.

The chain recombines TRBV7-2 with TRBJ1-2; D possibly corresponds to TRBD1 (6 bases). The CDR3 sequence is 14 residues long. Trimming pared 7 bases from V and 6 bases from J, leaving 18 bases between. Looked up from germline, CDR1 is SGHTA and CDR2 is FQGNSA. CDR3 in DNA: TGTGCCAGCACACTCGTGGGGGCCCTAGATGGCTACACCTTC. Its protein product is CASTLVGALDGYTF.

Comment on this clonotype: A much larger clone differs by one base, so this may be a read error. The chain is built from TRBV7-2 and TRBJ1-5; D call uncertain. This CDR3 is 13 amino acids long. CDR1 is SGHTA and CDR2 is FQGNSA in the germline V gene. V was shortened by 2 bases and J by 2 bases, with 4 bases between the two germline ends. Here the CDR3 reads CASSLYGNQPQHF. The DNA for the CDR3 is TGTGCCAGCAGCTTATACGGCAATCAGCCCCAGCATTTT.